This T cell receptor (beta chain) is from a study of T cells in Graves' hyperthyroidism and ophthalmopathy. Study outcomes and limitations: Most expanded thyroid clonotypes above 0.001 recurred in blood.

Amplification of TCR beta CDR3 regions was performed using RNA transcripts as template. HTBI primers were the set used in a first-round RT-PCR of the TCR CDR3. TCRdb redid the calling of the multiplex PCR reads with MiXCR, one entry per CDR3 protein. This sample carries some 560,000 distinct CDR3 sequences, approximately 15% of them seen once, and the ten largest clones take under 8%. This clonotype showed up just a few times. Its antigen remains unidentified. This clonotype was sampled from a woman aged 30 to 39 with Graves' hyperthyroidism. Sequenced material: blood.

The CDR3 nucleotides read TGCGCCAGCAAGGCCTCTGCGGGAGGTCAGGATGAGCAGTTCTTC. Residues: CASKASAGGQDEQFF. The J gene is TRBJ2-1, the V gene TRBV5-1; TRBD2 matches 8 bases. V was clipped by 6 bases and J by 8 bases; unmatched bases: 13. The CDR3 is made up of 15 amino acids. The germline V gene encodes CDR1 SGHRS and CDR2 YFSETQ.